These T cell receptor beta chains were read from a single sample in a study of cytomegalovirus exposure and HLA in healthy donors. The data were produced by immunoSEQ multiplex PCR, yet TCRdb's version contains in-frame clones alone and is incomplete. The table has some 170,000 clones, about 72% seen once. Material for sequencing was PBMCs. The receptors come from a human donor in good health. Both conserved end residues are trimmed from each CDR3. Fields, in order: clone size, V gene, J gene, CDR3 protein. Clone size, where shown, is once, few, many, or a class for clones that have expanded.

-,TRBV5-1,TRBJ2-5,ASSFLGGRETQY
few,TRBV7-6,TRBJ2-5,ASSLVTGGWETQY
-,TRBV29-1,TRBJ2-3,SVDWTGGGQY
-,TRBV19,TRBJ2-1,ASRQDRGLFYNEQF
few,TRBV5-5,TRBJ1-1,ASSLGQVSMNTEAF
few,TRBV27,TRBJ2-2,ASSDTSGVYTGELF
few,TRBV15,TRBJ1-1,ATGGHLGTEAF
-,TRBV4-2,TRBJ2-3,ASSQVVGQADTQY
-,TRBV6-5,TRBJ1-2,ASSDRGLSKYT
-,TRBV6-1,TRBJ2-6,ASSEVTVNGVLT
-,TRBV11-3,TRBJ2-1,ASSLLAGAYNEQF
-,TRBV7-9,TRBJ1-2,ASERRQGDGYT
-,TRBV2,TRBJ2-3,ASSGSLAGRDTQY
few,TRBV21-1,TRBJ1-4,ASSKYPDFGESLRNEKLF
few,TRBV2,TRBJ2-2,ASSDHGGANTGELF
few,TRBV19,TRBJ1-2,ASRPTGFTYGYT
-,TRBV27,TRBJ2-7,ASSQRQGLDEQY
-,TRBV25-1,TRBJ1-1,ASSEFGRGNTEAF
few,TRBV7-9,TRBJ2-1,ASRGTGRNEQF
-,TRBV7-7,TRBJ2-1,ASSLASGGYNEQF
-,TRBV6-5,TRBJ1-1,ASLPPGNTEAF
once,TRBV7-2,TRBJ2-1,ASSLAQSSGGGEQF
-,TRBV27,TRBJ2-7,ASSLWASSSYEQY
-,TRBV19,TRBJ2-1,ASSTQIRGSEQF
-,TRBV6-6,TRBJ2-5,ASNTGHSQETQY
-,TRBV14,TRBJ2-7,ASSQYPGTGASGEQY
-,TRBV11-2,TRBJ2-2,ASSLYRGTTNTGELF
-,TRBV9,TRBJ2-3,ASSVATETGVKSGGPRNTDTQY
-,TRBV4-1,TRBJ2-1,ASSHPGGAGEQF
-,TRBV29-1,TRBJ2-5,SVQREGTQY
few,TRBV7-3,TRBJ1-2,ASSLGGSSGYT
-,TRBV30,TRBJ1-5,AWTKGIGVNQPQH
-,TRBV7-9,TRBJ2-1,ASSLGAVRGNEQF
-,TRBV27,TRBJ2-2,ASSFPAGELF
-,TRBV7-7,TRBJ2-5,ASSTTPGGQETQY
-,TRBV6-1,TRBJ2-7,ASSDPSGGFYEQY